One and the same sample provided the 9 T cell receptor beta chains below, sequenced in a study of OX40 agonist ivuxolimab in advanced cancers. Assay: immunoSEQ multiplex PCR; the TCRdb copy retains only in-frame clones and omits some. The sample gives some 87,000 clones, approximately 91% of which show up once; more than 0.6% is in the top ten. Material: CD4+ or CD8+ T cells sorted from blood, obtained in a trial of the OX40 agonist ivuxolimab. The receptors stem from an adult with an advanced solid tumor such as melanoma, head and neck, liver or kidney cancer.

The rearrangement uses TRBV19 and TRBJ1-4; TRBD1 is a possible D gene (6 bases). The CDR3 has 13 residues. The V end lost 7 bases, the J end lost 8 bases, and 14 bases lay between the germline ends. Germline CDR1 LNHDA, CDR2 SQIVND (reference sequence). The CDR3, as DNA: TGTGCCAGTAATGCCAGGGGAGGAGAAAAACTGTTTTTT. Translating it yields CASNARGGEKLFF.

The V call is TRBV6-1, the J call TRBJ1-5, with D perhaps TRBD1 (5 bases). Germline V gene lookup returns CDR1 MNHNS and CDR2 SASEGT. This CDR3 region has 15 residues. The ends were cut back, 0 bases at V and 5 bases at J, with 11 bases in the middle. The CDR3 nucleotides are TGTGCCAGCAGTGAAGCGACAGCAAAGTATCAGCCCCAGCATTTT. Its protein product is CASSEATAKYQPQHF.

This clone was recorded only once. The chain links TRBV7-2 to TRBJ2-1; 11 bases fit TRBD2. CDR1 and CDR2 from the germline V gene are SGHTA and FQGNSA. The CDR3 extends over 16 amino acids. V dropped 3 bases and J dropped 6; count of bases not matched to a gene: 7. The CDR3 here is CASSFGVAGGSNEQFF. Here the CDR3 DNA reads TGTGCCAGCAGCTTTGGTGTAGCGGGGGGGTCCAATGAGCAGTTCTTC.

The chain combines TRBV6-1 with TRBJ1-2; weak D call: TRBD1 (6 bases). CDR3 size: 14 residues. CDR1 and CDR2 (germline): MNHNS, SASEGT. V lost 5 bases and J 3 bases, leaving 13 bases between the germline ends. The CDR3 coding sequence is TGTGCCAGCAGTACGCGAGGGGGTCACTATGGCTACACCTTC. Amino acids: CASSTRGGHYGYTF.

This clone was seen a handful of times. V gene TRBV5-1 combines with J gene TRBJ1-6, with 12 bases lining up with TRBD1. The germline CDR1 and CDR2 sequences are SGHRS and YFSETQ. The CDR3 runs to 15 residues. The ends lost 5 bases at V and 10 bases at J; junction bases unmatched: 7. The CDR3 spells CASSTSGTGGSPLHF. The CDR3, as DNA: TGCGCCAGCAGTACGTCCGGGACAGGGGGCTCACCCCTCCACTTT. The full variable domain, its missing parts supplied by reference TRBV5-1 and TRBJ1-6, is KAGVTQTPRYLIKTRGQQVTLSCSPISGHRSVSWYQQTPGQGLQFLFEYFSETQRNKGNFPGRFSGRQFSNSRSEMNVSTLELGDSALYLCASSTSGTGGSPLHFGNGTRLTVT.

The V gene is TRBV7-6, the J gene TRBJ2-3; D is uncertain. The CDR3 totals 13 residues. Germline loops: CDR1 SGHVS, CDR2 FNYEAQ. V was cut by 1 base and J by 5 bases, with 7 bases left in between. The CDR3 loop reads CASSLVQQDTQYF. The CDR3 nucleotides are TGTGCCAGCAGCTTAGTTCAGCAAGATACGCAGTATTTT.

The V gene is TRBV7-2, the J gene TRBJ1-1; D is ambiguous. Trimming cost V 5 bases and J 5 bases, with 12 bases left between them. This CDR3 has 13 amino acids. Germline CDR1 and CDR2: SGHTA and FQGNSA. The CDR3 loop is CASSRGEGTEAFF. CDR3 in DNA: TGTGCCAGCAGCCGGGGTGAGGGAACTGAAGCTTTCTTT.

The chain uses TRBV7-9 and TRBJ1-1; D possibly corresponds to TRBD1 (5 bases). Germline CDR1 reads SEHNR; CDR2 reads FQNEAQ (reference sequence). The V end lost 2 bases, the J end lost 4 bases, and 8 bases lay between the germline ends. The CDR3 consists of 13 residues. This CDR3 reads CASSLTGPTEAFF. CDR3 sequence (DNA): TGTGCCAGCAGCTTAACGGGGCCCACTGAAGCTTTCTTT.

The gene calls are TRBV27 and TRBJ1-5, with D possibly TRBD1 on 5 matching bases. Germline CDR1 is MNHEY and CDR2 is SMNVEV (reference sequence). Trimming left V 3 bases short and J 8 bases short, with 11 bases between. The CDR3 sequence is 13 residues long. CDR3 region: CASSLTGTEPQHF. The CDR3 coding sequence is TGTGCCAGCAGTTTGACCGGGACTGAGCCCCAGCATTTT.